This T cell receptor beta chain was recovered during a study of regulatory T cells in long-lasting Graves disease. Overall study results and limits: A greater number of public clonotypes (around 3,000) was shared by persistent patients than by new patients (about 990).

Researchers made TCR beta libraries by using iRepertoire HTBI primers and running Arm-PCR on CDR3 regions. TCRdb fed the multiplex PCR reads into MiXCR, producing one record per CDR3 protein. Of under 400,000 distinct CDR3 sequences listed, roughly 17% are singletons. The V and J ends lost 1 base and 6 bases respectively, with 6 bases between them. Germline V lookup: CDR1 MGHRA, CDR2 YSYEKL. The CDR3 is 13 amino acids. Details on this clonotype: Its antigen is not known.

This sample's time point: newly diagnosed GD, antithyroid drugs for less than 3 months. PBMC RNA served as the TCR library source. These data were also filed under a second study, of T cells in Graves' hyperthyroidism and ophthalmopathy. That work adds: Any patient presenting with uncontrolled infection, other autoimmune disease, pregnancy or lactation was left out.

The receptor was isolated from a man aged 35 to 55 with Graves disease. The rearrangement uses TRBV4-1 and TRBJ2-2, with D hard to call. The input for sequencing was peripheral blood mononuclear cells (PBMCs), taken at new diagnosis, from a patient treated with antithyroid drugs. For the CDR3, the DNA is TGCGCCAGCAGCCAAGTAGTAGCCGGGGAGCTGTTTTTT. Amino acids: CASSQVVAGELFF.